This T cell receptor (beta chain) comes out of a study of molecular identifiers for immune sequencing clone quantification. Study details: Five portions were made in replicates from RNA of approximately 22,000 or 94,000 naive CD8 cells, and four underwent sequencing.

TCRdb recomputed calls from the PCR reads with MiXCR, one row per CDR3 protein. The sample has over 550,000 distinct CDR3 sequences; roughly 23% are singletons. V lost 4 bases to trimming and J lost 0 bases, with 8 bases between them. Germline lookup yields CDR1 SGHRS and CDR2 YFSETQ. The CDR3 runs 13 residues. What was sequenced was naive CD8+ T cells from blood, with Jurkat cell RNA spiked in. Subset noted: FACS-sorted CD8+CD4-CCR7+CD45RA+ naive T cells. The genes are TRBV5-1 and TRBJ2-7; D is possibly TRBD2 (5 bases). The sequence was collected from a human donor in good health. Some libraries in this study had Jurkat cell RNA spiked in. The CDR3 DNA follows: TGCGCCAGCAGCAAAGCGGACTCCTACGAGCAGTACTTC. This codes for CASSKADSYEQYF.